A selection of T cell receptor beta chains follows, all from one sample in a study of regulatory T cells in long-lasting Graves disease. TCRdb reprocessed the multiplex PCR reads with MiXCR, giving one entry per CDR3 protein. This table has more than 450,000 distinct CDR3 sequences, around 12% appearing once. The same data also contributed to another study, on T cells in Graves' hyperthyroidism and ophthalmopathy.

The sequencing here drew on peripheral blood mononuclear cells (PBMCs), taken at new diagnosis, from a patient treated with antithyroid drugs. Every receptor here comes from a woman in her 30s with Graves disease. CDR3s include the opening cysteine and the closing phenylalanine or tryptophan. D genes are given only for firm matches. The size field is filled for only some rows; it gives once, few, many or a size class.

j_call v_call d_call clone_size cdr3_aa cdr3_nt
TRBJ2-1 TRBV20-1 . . CSARARPNEQFF TGCAGTGCTAGGGCTAGACCCAATGAGCAGTTCTTC
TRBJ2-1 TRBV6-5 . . CASSYSSREQFF TGTGCCAGCAGTTACTCATCAAGGGAGCAGTTCTTC
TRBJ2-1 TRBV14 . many CASSPFTYNEQFF TGTGCCAGCAGCCCCTTTACGTACAATGAGCAGTTCTTC
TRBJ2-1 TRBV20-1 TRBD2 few CSARSYRDGTSGSSYNEQFF TGCAGTGCTAGAAGTTATCGGGACGGGACTAGCGGGAGCTCCTACAATGAGCAGTTCTTC
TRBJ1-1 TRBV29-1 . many CSVARRLNTEAFF TGCAGCGTGGCCAGGCGACTGAACACTGAAGCTTTCTTT
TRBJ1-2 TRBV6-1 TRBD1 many CASSPAGQSGYTF TGTGCCAGCAGCCCCGCGGGACAGTCCGGCTACACCTTC
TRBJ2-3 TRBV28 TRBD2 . CASSTRGAGRPDTQYF TGTGCCAGCAGTACCCGGGGAGCGGGGCGGCCAGATACGCAGTATTTT
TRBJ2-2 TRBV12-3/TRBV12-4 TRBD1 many CASAGSTGGRMAGELFF TGTGCCAGCGCAGGCTCAACAGGGGGCAGGATGGCCGGGGAGCTGTTTTTT
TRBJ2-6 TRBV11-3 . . CASSPGSSGANVLTF TGTGCCAGCAGCCCGGGAAGCTCTGGGGCCAACGTCCTGACTTTC
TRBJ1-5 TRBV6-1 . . CASSNGGRGSNQPQHF TGTGCCAGCAGCAATGGGGGGAGAGGAAGCAATCAGCCCCAGCATTTT
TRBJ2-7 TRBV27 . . CASSFSSEKYEQYF TGTGCCAGCAGTTTCAGTTCAGAAAAGTACGAGCAGTACTTC
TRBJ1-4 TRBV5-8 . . CASSSIGNEKLFF TGTGCCAGCAGCTCGATAGGAAATGAAAAACTGTTTTTT
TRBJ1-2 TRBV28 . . CASGPGKYEDGYTF TGTGCCAGCGGACCGGGGAAATATGAGGATGGCTACACCTTC
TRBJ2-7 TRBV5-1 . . CASSSADSYEQYF TGCGCCAGCAGCTCCGCGGACAGCTACGAGCAGTACTTC
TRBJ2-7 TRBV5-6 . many CASSPPGHKPYEQYF TGTGCCAGCAGCCCGCCGGGACATAAGCCCTACGAGCAGTACTTC
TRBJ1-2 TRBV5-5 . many CASSLLPNYGYTF TGTGCCAGCAGCTTGTTACCGAACTATGGCTACACCTTC
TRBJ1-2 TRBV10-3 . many CAISDGPVIGYTF TGTGCCATCAGTGATGGACCGGTTATAGGCTACACCTTC
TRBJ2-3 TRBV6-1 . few CASKDSRSRGDTQYF TGTGCCAGCAAGGACTCCCGATCAAGAGGAGATACGCAGTATTTT
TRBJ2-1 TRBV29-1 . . CSVKYNEQFF TGCAGCGTGAAATACAATGAGCAGTTCTTC
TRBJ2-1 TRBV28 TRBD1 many CASSLSLGQGSPNEQFF TGTGCCAGCAGTTTATCACTGGGACAGGGCTCTCCGAATGAGCAGTTCTTC
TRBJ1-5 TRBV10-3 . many CAISESGQGRDQPQHF TGTGCCATCAGTGAGTCGGGCCAAGGAAGGGACCAGCCCCAGCATTTT
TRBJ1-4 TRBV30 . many CAGSIREKLFF TGTGCCGGGAGCATTAGGGAAAAACTGTTTTTT
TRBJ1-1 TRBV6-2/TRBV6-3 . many CASSYSFGSTEAFF TGTGCCAGCAGTTACTCATTCGGGAGCACTGAAGCTTTCTTT
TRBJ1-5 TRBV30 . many CASGGSLSNQPQHF TGTGCCTCGGGGGGGAGTTTGAGCAATCAGCCCCAGCATTTT
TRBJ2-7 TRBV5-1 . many CASSLDRGPYEQYF TGTGCCAGCAGCTTAGACCGGGGTCCCTACGAGCAGTACTTC
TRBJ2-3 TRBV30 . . CAWSLGGRADTQYF TGTGCCTGGAGTTTGGGGGGGCGTGCAGATACGCAGTATTTT
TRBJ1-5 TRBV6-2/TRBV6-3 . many CASQLNSNQPQHF TGTGCCAGCCAACTAAATAGCAATCAGCCCCAGCATTTT
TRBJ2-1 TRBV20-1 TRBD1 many CSAGDRVVRNEQFF TGCAGTGCTGGTGACAGGGTTGTACGGAATGAGCAGTTCTTC
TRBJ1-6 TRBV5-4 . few CASSLAPGYSPLHF TGTGCCAGCAGCTTGGCTCCAGGGTATTCACCCCTCCACTTT
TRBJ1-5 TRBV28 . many CASSLGGGGRQPQHF TGTGCCAGCAGTTTAGGGGGCGGGGGGCGTCAGCCCCAGCATTTT
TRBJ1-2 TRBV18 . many CASSPPGRYGYTF TGTGCCAGCTCACCGCCGGGACGATATGGCTACACCTTC
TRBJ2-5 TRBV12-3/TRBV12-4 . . CASSSARETQYF TGTGCCAGCAGCTCCGCACGGGAGACCCAGTACTTC
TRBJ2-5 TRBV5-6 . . CASSLSGFTETQYF TGTGCCAGCAGCTTGTCAGGGTTCACGGAGACCCAGTACTTC
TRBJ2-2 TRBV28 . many CASSFWAAPGELFF TGTGCCAGCAGTTTTTGGGCCGCCCCCGGGGAGCTGTTTTTT
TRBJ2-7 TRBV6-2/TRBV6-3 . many CAMRGSSTNEQYF TGTGCCATGCGGGGATCGTCTACCAACGAGCAGTACTTC
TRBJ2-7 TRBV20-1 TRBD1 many CSARTHRGTYEQYF TGCAGTGCTAGAACCCACAGGGGAACCTACGAGCAGTACTTC
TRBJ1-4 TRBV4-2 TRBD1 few CASSQDPGTGYGKLFF TGTGCCAGCAGCCAAGATCCTGGGACAGGGTATGGAAAACTGTTTTTT
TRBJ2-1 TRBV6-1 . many CASTLEREIHNEQFF TGTGCCAGCACCCTCGAGAGGGAGATACACAATGAGCAGTTCTTC
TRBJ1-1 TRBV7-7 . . CASSPHEGGWTEAFF TGTGCTAGCAGTCCTCACGAGGGCGGTTGGACTGAAGCTTTCTTT
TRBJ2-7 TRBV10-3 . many CAIRKTITDYEQYF TGTGCCATCAGGAAGACTATCACGGACTACGAGCAGTACTTC
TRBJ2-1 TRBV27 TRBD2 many CASSLSLAGYNEQFF TGTGCCAGCAGTTTATCCTTAGCGGGGTACAATGAGCAGTTCTTC